This T cell receptor (beta chain) was captured in a study of T cell repertoires in aging, cancer and after chemotherapy. Whole-study context: Donor ages fell into six groups from 30 or younger up to 70 or older. Study-level findings and limits: In each cancer cohort, median generation probability increased across chemotherapy, suggesting thymic output rebounded.

Amplification of TCR beta used genomic DNA extracted from peripheral blood. Multiplex touch-down PCR with TRB-A/B primers amplified rearranged V-D-J TRB sequences. TCRdb redid the calling of the multiplex PCR reads with MiXCR, one entry per CDR3 protein. The sample records around 960 distinct CDR3 sequences, about 14% being singletons. Within the sample, this clonotype is large. Antigen unknown. This CDR3 has 14 amino acids. The V gene end was trimmed by 7 bases and the J gene end by 2 bases; junction bases not matched to a gene: 6. The germline CDR1 and CDR2 sequences are MNHNY and SVGAGI (reference sequence).

The clonotype comes from a human donor with a solid tumor. Sequenced material: blood. The chain carries TRBV6-6 and TRBJ2-3; TRBD1 matches at 7 bases. DNA for the CDR3: TGTGCCAGCACGGGACAGACCATCACAGATACGCAGTATTTT. Translating gives CASTGQTITDTQYF.